A selection of T cell receptor beta chains follows, all from one sample in a study of T cell responses to AZD1222 COVID-19 vaccine. Profiling relied on immunoSEQ multiplex PCR, and the TCRdb table lists in-frame clones only, not all of them. The sample holds 50,000 to 65,000 clones, approximately 90% seen once. Specimen: peripheral blood, collected on day 0 of AZD1222 vaccination. These receptors originate from an adult in good health. Each CDR3 is given with its conserved first and last residue. The D gene is left open where the match is weak. Size is stated for part of the rows, as once, few or many counts, or as a class when the clone is expanded.

size	V	J	D	DNA	CDR3
-	TRBV30	TRBJ2-6	-	TGTGCCTGGGGGCTGGGGGCCAACGTCCTGACTTTC	CAWGLGANVLTF
-	TRBV19	TRBJ2-3	TRBD2	TGTGCCAGTAGTATTTCTAGCGGGGGCTCAGATACGCAGTATTTT	CASSISSGGSDTQYF
-	TRBV12-3/TRBV12-4	TRBJ1-1	-	TGTGCGGTACAGGAACGGAACACTGAAGCTTTCTTT	CAVQERNTEAFF
-	TRBV4-1	TRBJ1-1	-	TGCGCCAGCAGCCAAGAGAGAGAGGGGGGAAACACTGAAGCTTTCTTT	CASSQEREGGNTEAFF
-	TRBV5-1	TRBJ2-3	-	TGCGCCAGCAGCTCGCAACGAGAAGATACGCAGTATTTT	CASSSQREDTQYF
-	TRBV6-5	TRBJ1-1	TRBD1	TGTGCCAGCAGCCTCACAGGGGAAGGCACTGAAGCTTTCTTT	CASSLTGEGTEAFF
-	TRBV27	TRBJ1-4	-	TGTGCCAGCAGTTTATCCAGGGACAATGAAAAACTGTTTTTT	CASSLSRDNEKLFF
-	TRBV19	TRBJ2-2	-	TGTGCCAGTAGTATCTCGGGAAACACCGGGGAGCTGTTTTTT	CASSISGNTGELFF
-	TRBV5-1	TRBJ1-2	TRBD1	TGCGCCAGCAGCCCCGGGACAGGGGGCAGTGGCTACACCTTC	CASSPGTGGSGYTF
-	TRBV7-9	TRBJ2-1	-	TGTGCCAGCACCGACCGGTGGGATGAGCAGTTCTTC	CASTDRWDEQFF
-	TRBV7-6	TRBJ2-3	TRBD2	TGTGCCAGCAGCTTATCCGGCGGGGGGCCCACAGATACGCAGTATTTT	CASSLSGGGPTDTQYF
-	TRBV18	TRBJ1-5	-	TGTGCCAGCTCGGCAGGGGGCAATCAGCCCCAGCATTTT	CASSAGGNQPQHF
-	TRBV15	TRBJ1-5	-	TGTGCCACCAGCAGAGCAGGAGGCAATCAGCCCCAGCATTTT	CATSRAGGNQPQHF
-	TRBV4-1	TRBJ1-1	-	TGCGCCAGCAGCCAGGGGACATTTTTGTACACTGAAGCTTTCTTT	CASSQGTFLYTEAFF
-	TRBV18	TRBJ2-7	-	TGTGCCAGCTCACCACCGGGGGCAGGGAAGGTCTACGGGCAGTACTTC	CASSPPGAGKVYGQYF
-	TRBV29-1	TRBJ1-1	-	TGCAGCGTTGACGTGGGGGCCGGCACTGAAGCTTTCTTT	CSVDVGAGTEAFF
-	TRBV7-9	TRBJ1-1	TRBD1	TGTGCCAGCAGCTTCCAGGGGGCAGGCACTGAAGCTTTCTTT	CASSFQGAGTEAFF
-	TRBV19	TRBJ2-5	TRBD1	TGTGCCAGTAGTAACAGGGGAGAGACCCAGTACTTC	CASSNRGETQYF
-	TRBV18	TRBJ2-5	-	TGTGCCAGCTCACCAAGGCGACAGGCCCAAGAGACCCAGTACTTC	CASSPRRQAQETQYF
-	TRBV12-5	TRBJ1-2	-	TGTGCTAGTGGTTTGGACGGTGGGTCCCATGGCTACACCTTC	CASGLDGGSHGYTF
-	TRBV30	TRBJ1-5	-	TGTGCCTGGAGTGTCGGGGGTAGCAATCAGCCCCAGCATTTT	CAWSVGGSNQPQHF
-	TRBV5-1	TRBJ1-1	-	TGCGCCAGCAGCTTGTCAAGGAACACTGAAGCTTTCTTT	CASSLSRNTEAFF
once	TRBV6-5	TRBJ2-7	-	TGTGCCAGCAGTTATCCTTCGGCAGCCTACGAGCAGTACTTC	CASSYPSAAYEQYF
-	TRBV5-1	TRBJ2-3	-	TGCGCCAGCAGCCCGGGGGATTCCACAGATACGCAGTATTTT	CASSPGDSTDTQYF
-	TRBV5-1	TRBJ2-2	-	TGCGCCAGCACCCCCTGGCGACAGAACACCGGGGAGCTGTTTTTT	CASTPWRQNTGELFF